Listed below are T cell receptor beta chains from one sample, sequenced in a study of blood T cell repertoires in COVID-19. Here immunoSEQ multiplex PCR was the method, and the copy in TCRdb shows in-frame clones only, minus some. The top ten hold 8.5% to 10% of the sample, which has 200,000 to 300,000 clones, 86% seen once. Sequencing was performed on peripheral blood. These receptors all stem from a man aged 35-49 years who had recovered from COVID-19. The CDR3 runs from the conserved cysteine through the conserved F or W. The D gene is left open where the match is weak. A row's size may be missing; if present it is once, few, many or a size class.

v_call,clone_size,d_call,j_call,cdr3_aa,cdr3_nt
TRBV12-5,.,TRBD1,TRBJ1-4,CASGPRTGKLFF,TGTGCTAGTGGTCCTCGGACAGGGAAACTGTTTTTT
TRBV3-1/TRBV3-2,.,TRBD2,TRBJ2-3,CASSQGGPAGARDTQYF,TGTGCCAGCAGCCAAGGAGGCCCAGCGGGAGCAAGAGATACGCAGTATTTT
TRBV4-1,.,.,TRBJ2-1,CASSQEAGTYNEQFF,TGCGCCAGCAGCCAAGAAGCGGGTACCTACAATGAGCAGTTCTTC
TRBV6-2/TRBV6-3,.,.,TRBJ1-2,CASSVGGFGYGYTF,TGTGCCAGCAGTGTTGGGGGCTTCGGCTATGGCTACACCTTC
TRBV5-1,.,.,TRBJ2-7,CASRGHDEQYF,TGCGCCAGCAGAGGACACGACGAGCAGTACTTC
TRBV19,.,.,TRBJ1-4,CASNGGSSNEKLFF,TGTGCCAGTAATGGGGGCAGTTCTAATGAAAAACTGTTTTTT
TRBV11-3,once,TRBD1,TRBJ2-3,CASSLGTGVTDTQYF,TGTGCCAGCAGCTTAGGGACAGGGGTCACAGATACGCAGTATTTT
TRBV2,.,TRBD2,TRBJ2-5,CASNRLAGGETQYF,TGTGCCAGCAACCGACTAGCGGGGGGGGAGACCCAGTACTTC
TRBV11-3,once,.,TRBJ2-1,CASSSRAYNEQFF,TGTGCCAGCAGCTCTCGGGCCTACAATGAGCAGTTCTTC
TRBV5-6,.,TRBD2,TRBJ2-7,CASSPVSQRRGVDEQYF,TGTGCCAGCAGCCCCGTGTCGCAGAGGCGGGGGGTGGATGAGCAGTACTTC
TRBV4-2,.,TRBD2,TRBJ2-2,CASSLRLAGRTGELFF,TGTGCCAGCAGCCTCAGACTAGCGGGGCGAACCGGGGAGCTGTTTTTT
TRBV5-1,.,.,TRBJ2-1,CASSLLPHEQFF,TGCGCCAGCAGCTTGCTTCCCCATGAGCAGTTCTTC
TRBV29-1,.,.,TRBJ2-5,CSVGGVIQETQYF,TGCAGCGTGGGGGGAGTAATACAAGAGACCCAGTACTTC
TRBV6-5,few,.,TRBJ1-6,CASTSGDAGASPLHF,TGTGCCAGCACCTCAGGGGACGCGGGGGCTTCACCCCTCCACTTT
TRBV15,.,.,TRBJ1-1,CATSTRGADTEAFF,TGTGCCACCAGCACCCGGGGGGCGGACACTGAAGCTTTCTTT